A selection of T cell receptor beta chains follows, all from one sample in a study of blood T cell repertoires in COVID-19. The method was immunoSEQ multiplex PCR; TCRdb's version includes in-frame clones alone and lacks a portion of them. This sample carries under 200,000 clones, 80% to 90% of them seen once, and the ten largest clones take 3.6%. Input material: PBMCs or T cells enriched from blood (not recorded which). These receptors all stem from a woman between 45 and 60 years old in a cohort exposed to, infected with or recovered from COVID-19 (not recorded which). CDR3s include the opening cysteine and the closing phenylalanine or tryptophan. Fields, in order: clone size, D gene, V gene, J gene, CDR3 DNA, CDR3 protein. A D gene is named only where the DNA matches it firmly. A clone size is listed for some rows: how often the clone was seen (once, few, many), or a class if it is expanded.

abundance: NA; d_gene: TRBD2; v_gene: TRBV6-5; j_gene: TRBJ2-7; CDR3nt: TGTGCCAGCAGTACCGGGACTAGCGGGGCCGAGCAGTACTTC; CDR3aa: CASSTGTSGAEQYF
abundance: few; d_gene: NA; v_gene: TRBV7-2; j_gene: TRBJ2-2; CDR3nt: TGTGCCAGCAGCTTAGAGGGAGAAGCCGGGGAGCTGTTTTTT; CDR3aa: CASSLEGEAGELFF
abundance: few; d_gene: NA; v_gene: TRBV9; j_gene: TRBJ1-2; CDR3nt: TGTGCCAGCAGCGTAGCGGGAAGCTCAGCTAACTATGGCTACACCTTC; CDR3aa: CASSVAGSSANYGYTF
abundance: NA; d_gene: TRBD1; v_gene: TRBV6-5; j_gene: TRBJ2-7; CDR3nt: TGTGCCAGCGGACAGGCCATGACCTACGAGCAGTACTTC; CDR3aa: CASGQAMTYEQYF
abundance: NA; d_gene: NA; v_gene: TRBV19; j_gene: TRBJ1-5; CDR3nt: TGTGCCAGTACGAGACGGGAAAGCAATCAGCCCCAGCATTTT; CDR3aa: CASTRRESNQPQHF
abundance: NA; d_gene: TRBD1; v_gene: TRBV6-1; j_gene: TRBJ2-6; CDR3nt: TGTGCCAGCAGTGACCTCGCAGGGGGCTATTCTGGGGCCAACGTCCTGACTTTC; CDR3aa: CASSDLAGGYSGANVLTF
abundance: NA; d_gene: NA; v_gene: TRBV29-1; j_gene: TRBJ2-3; CDR3nt: TGCAGCGTTTTATCCAGGGACTTTGATACGCAGTATTTT; CDR3aa: CSVLSRDFDTQYF
abundance: NA; d_gene: TRBD2; v_gene: TRBV7-2; j_gene: TRBJ2-7; CDR3nt: TGTGCCAGCAGCCCAGCGGGGGGCATTTACGAGCAGTACTTC; CDR3aa: CASSPAGGIYEQYF
abundance: NA; d_gene: TRBD1; v_gene: TRBV7-3; j_gene: TRBJ1-1; CDR3nt: TGTGCCAGCAGCCCACAGGGGGCTAACACTGAAGCTTTCTTT; CDR3aa: CASSPQGANTEAFF
abundance: NA; d_gene: NA; v_gene: TRBV2; j_gene: TRBJ2-1; CDR3nt: TGTGCCAGCAGTGAGCTTAGATTGGGGAGGAATGAGCAGTTCTTC; CDR3aa: CASSELRLGRNEQFF
abundance: NA; d_gene: TRBD1; v_gene: TRBV19; j_gene: TRBJ2-2; CDR3nt: TGTGCCAGTAGTCTACTCACAGGGGCGAACACCGGGGAGCTGTTTTTT; CDR3aa: CASSLLTGANTGELFF
abundance: once; d_gene: TRBD1; v_gene: TRBV6-5; j_gene: TRBJ1-1; CDR3nt: TGTGCCAGCAGTCTAGGACAGGGGTTTCGTAAGGAAGCTTTCTTT; CDR3aa: CASSLGQGFRKEAFF
abundance: NA; d_gene: NA; v_gene: TRBV5-6; j_gene: TRBJ2-7; CDR3nt: TGTGCCAGCAGCTTAGACTGGAGCTCCTACGAGCAGTACTTC; CDR3aa: CASSLDWSSYEQYF
abundance: NA; d_gene: TRBD1; v_gene: TRBV6-2/TRBV6-3; j_gene: TRBJ1-1; CDR3nt: TGTGCCAGCAGTCAGACAGGGAAAGCTTTCTTT; CDR3aa: CASSQTGKAFF
abundance: NA; d_gene: TRBD1; v_gene: TRBV5-6; j_gene: TRBJ1-3; CDR3nt: TGTGCCAGCAGCTTTGGAGACAGGGGGACTTTCTCTGGAAACACCATATATTTT; CDR3aa: CASSFGDRGTFSGNTIYF
abundance: NA; d_gene: NA; v_gene: TRBV29-1; j_gene: TRBJ1-2; CDR3nt: TGCAGCGTTGCCTCCCGCGGCGCAACCAACTATGGCTACACCTTC; CDR3aa: CSVASRGATNYGYTF
abundance: NA; d_gene: TRBD1; v_gene: TRBV7-9; j_gene: TRBJ2-3; CDR3nt: TGTGCCAGCAGGAGACAGGGGACTGGAGATACGCAGTATTTT; CDR3aa: CASRRQGTGDTQYF
abundance: NA; d_gene: NA; v_gene: TRBV6-5; j_gene: TRBJ2-5; CDR3nt: TGTGCCAGCAGTTACGTCGGGAGTCAGCGTGGGGAGACCCAGTACTTC; CDR3aa: CASSYVGSQRGETQYF
abundance: NA; d_gene: TRBD1; v_gene: TRBV5-4; j_gene: TRBJ1-3; CDR3nt: TGTGCCAGCAGCTTGACAGGGGGAGGAAACACCATATATTTT; CDR3aa: CASSLTGGGNTIYF
abundance: NA; d_gene: NA; v_gene: TRBV12-3/TRBV12-4; j_gene: TRBJ2-5; CDR3nt: TGTGCCAGCAGTTTACGAAGGGAGGAGACCCAGTACTTC; CDR3aa: CASSLRREETQYF
abundance: once; d_gene: NA; v_gene: TRBV29-1; j_gene: TRBJ2-7; CDR3nt: TGCAGCGTTACAGAGAGCTCCTACGAGCAGTACTTC; CDR3aa: CSVTESSYEQYF
abundance: NA; d_gene: TRBD2; v_gene: TRBV9; j_gene: TRBJ2-1; CDR3nt: TGTGCCAGCAGCGTAGGACCCCAACTAGCGGGAGTCTACAATGAGCAGTTCTTC; CDR3aa: CASSVGPQLAGVYNEQFF
abundance: NA; d_gene: TRBD2; v_gene: TRBV9; j_gene: TRBJ2-3; CDR3nt: TGTGCCAGCAGCAATACCGGGACTAGCGCGAGCACAGATACGCAGTATTTT; CDR3aa: CASSNTGTSASTDTQYF